These 15 T cell receptor beta chains were sequenced from one sample in a study of response to subunit inactivated influenza vaccine listed by TCRdb under 2018. This specimen's time point label, interpreted: around 47 days after influenza vaccine administration. Preparation of the library involved RT-PCR. The reads were generated on an Illumina HiSeq 2500. Starting from the raw public reads, TCRdb applied fastp trimming at Q25, assembled clones with MiXCR and retained in-frame beta chains. Each record represents a unique CDR3 protein, reported with the most common genes and DNA among its rows. For this sample the table gives a few hundred thousand distinct CDR3 sequences, of which roughly 9.7% were detected only once. The top ten constitute about an eighth of the sample. The source was PBMCs from blood, collected 40 to 50 days after vaccination. The receptors stem from a man in his fifties or sixties who received an inactivated influenza vaccine. Donor details come from another sample of the same person, matched by shared clones.

Note on this clonotype: A clone one base away is much larger, so this may be a read error. V gene TRBV9 combines with J gene TRBJ1-4, with D unclear. Germline V lookup: CDR1 SGDLS, CDR2 YYNGEE. The CDR3 totals 13 residues. Here the CDR3 reads CTSSVGTNEKLFF. In DNA form, the CDR3 reads TGTACCAGCAGCGTAGGAACTAATGAAAAACTGTTTTTT.

This clonotype was seen at least ten times. The V gene is TRBV7-2, the J gene TRBJ2-1; TRBD2 matches at 9 bases. V lost 4 bases to trimming and J lost 5 bases; unmatched junction nucleotides: 6. The germline V gene encodes CDR1 SGHTA and CDR2 FQGNSA. The length of the CDR3 is 15 residues. The CDR3 DNA reads TGTGCCAGCAGCTCGGGTAGCGGGAGCCACAATGAGCAGTTCTTC. It encodes CASSSGSGSHNEQFF.

This sequence joins TRBV11-2 and TRBJ2-7; 8 positions agree with TRBD1. Germline CDR1 SGHAT, CDR2 FQNNGV. The V segment lost 8 bases and the J segment 5 bases; nucleotides outside the gene matches: 14. The CDR3 contains 15 residues. The CDR3 nucleotides are TGTGCCAGCCGCCTTTTGGGACAGGCTTCCCACGAGCAGTACTTC. It translates to CASRLLGQASHEQYF.

This clonotype was observed a few times. This sequence joins TRBV25-1 and TRBJ2-5; D call uncertain. Germline values: CDR1 MGHDK, CDR2 SYGVNS. This CDR3 has 15 residues. The germline V and J ends were trimmed by 7 bases and 4 bases, with 19 bases remaining between them. CDR3 in DNA: TGTGCCAGCAATGCTGTGGGTCTCCTTGGAGAGACCCAGTACTTC. Its translation: CASNAVGLLGETQYF.

This chain joins TRBV7-2 and TRBJ2-5; TRBD2 agrees at 11 bases. V lost 5 bases, J lost 9 bases, and 8 bases stayed unmatched. This CDR3 region has 14 residues. The germline gives CDR1 SGHTA, CDR2 FQGNSA. CDR3 bases: TGTGCCAGCAGCCAGGGTAGCGGGAGGGAGTCCCAGTACTTC. The encoded protein is CASSQGSGRESQYF.

This clonotype was recorded a few times. The chain joins TRBV7-9 to TRBJ2-1; no clear D. The CDR3 consists of 12 residues. The germline CDR1 and CDR2 sequences are SEHNR and FQNEAQ (reference sequence). Between the trimmed V and J ends, which lost 5 bases and 5 bases, there was a span of 7 bases. The CDR3 DNA follows: TGTGCCAGCAGCCACAGACACAATGAGCAGTTCTTC. Translation: CASSHRHNEQFF. Drawing the rest from reference TRBV7-9 and TRBJ2-1, the complete variable domain is DTGVSQNPRHKITKRGQNVTFRCDPISEHNRLYWYRQTLGQGPEFLTYFQNEAQLEKSRLLSDRFSAERPKGSFSTLEIQRTEQGDSAMYLCASSHRHNEQFFGPGTRLTVL.

The V and J genes are TRBV12-3 or TRBV12-4 and TRBJ2-1; 13 positions agree with TRBD2. The CDR3 sequence is 15 residues long. Losses at the gene ends were 6 bases for V and 8 bases for J; bases not matched to a gene: 7. For the CDR3, the DNA is TGTGCCAGCAGCACTAGCGGGAGGGCCAGGGATGAGCAGTTCTTC. Translated, it gives CASSTSGRARDEQFF.

In regard to this clonotype: This could be a read error, since a much larger clone is one nucleotide away. The V gene is TRBV12-3 or TRBV12-4, the J gene TRBJ1-2, with D unresolved. The CDR3 length is 12 residues. V was cut by 6 bases and J by 2 bases, with 7 bases left in between. The CDR3 sequence is CASREQNYGYTF. CDR3 DNA sequence: TGTGCCAGCAGGGAACAGAACTATGGCTACACCTTC.

This chain links TRBV2 with TRBJ1-4; 7 bases are a match to TRBD1. The trim removed 3 bases at V and 2 bases at J, leaving 3 bases unmatched. The CDR3 is 15 residues long. Germline-derived CDR1 and CDR2 are SNHLY and FYNNEI. The CDR3 is CASSDTGATNEKLFF. The CDR3 DNA sequence: TGTGCCAGCAGTGACACAGGGGCGACTAATGAAAAACTGTTTTTT. The full variable domain, rest sourced from reference TRBV2 and TRBJ1-4, is EPEVTQTPSHQVTQMGQEVILRCVPISNHLYFYWYRQILGQKVEFLVSFYNNEISEKSEIFDDQFSVERPDGSNFTLKIRSTKLEDSAMYFCASSDTGATNEKLFFGSGTQLSVL.

This clonotype was detected ten times or more. Here the CDR3 reads CASTFLFGANYEQYF. CDR3 sequence (DNA): TGTGCCAGCACCTTCCTATTCGGGGCAAACTACGAGCAGTACTTC. The chain combines TRBV28 with TRBJ2-7, with D perhaps TRBD1 or TRBD2 (5 bases each). CDR1 is MDHEN, CDR2 SYDVKM, per germline. The CDR3 spans 15 residues. Trimming stripped 7 bases from V and 3 bases from J, with 19 bases between.

This clonotype showed up many times. The chain carries TRBV5-1 and TRBJ2-1; D is unresolved. CDR1 is SGHRS and CDR2 is YFSETQ in the germline V gene. V was shortened by 4 bases and J by 1 base, with 15 bases between the two germline ends. This CDR3 comprises 16 residues. Here the CDR3 DNA reads TGCGCCAGCAGCCCCGACTCAAGTGCTTCCTACAATGAGCAGTTCTTC. Translating it yields CASSPDSSASYNEQFF.

This clonotype was found many times. The CDR3 reads CASSLVGVNGNTIYF. For the CDR3, the DNA is TGTGCCAGCAGCTTAGTAGGCGTTAACGGAAACACCATATATTTT. This chain uses TRBV7-6 with TRBJ1-3; D not certain. Trimming cost V 1 base and J 4 bases, with 11 bases left between them. CDR1 is SGHVS and CDR2 is FNYEAQ in the germline V gene. The CDR3 sequence is 15 residues long. Filled out from reference TRBV7-6 and TRBJ1-3, the complete variable domain reads GAGVSQSPRYKVTKRGQDVALRCDPISGHVSLYWYRQALGQGPEFLTYFNYEAQQDKSGLPNDRFSAERPEGSISTLTIQRTEQRDSAMYRCASSLVGVNGNTIYFGEGSWLTVV.

This clonotype was found a few times. The chain joins TRBV5-1 to TRBJ1-1; 8 positions agree with TRBD1. The CDR3 has 16 amino acids. CDR1 is SGHRS and CDR2 is YFSETQ in the germline V gene. V was clipped by 0 bases and J by 5 bases; unmatched bases: 9. CDR3 region: CASSLAARGLGTEAFF. For the CDR3, the DNA is TGCGCCAGCAGCTTGGCTGCCAGGGGGCTAGGGACTGAAGCTTTCTTT. Full variable domain (outside the CDR3, taken from reference TRBV5-1 and TRBJ1-1): KAGVTQTPRYLIKTRGQQVTLSCSPISGHRSVSWYQQTPGQGLQFLFEYFSETQRNKGNFPGRFSGRQFSNSRSEMNVSTLELGDSALYLCASSLAARGLGTEAFFGQGTRLTVV.

The CDR3 spells CASSVKRLAGVAYEQYF. In DNA, the CDR3 is TGTGCCAGCAGCGTAAAGCGACTAGCGGGCGTGGCCTACGAGCAGTACTTC. V gene TRBV9 combines with J gene TRBJ2-7; 10 nucleotides agree with TRBD2. Unmatched junction bases numbered 9, after V lost 1 base and J lost 2 bases. Germline loops: CDR1 SGDLS, CDR2 YYNGEE. This CDR3 has 17 residues.

This clonotype was observed at least ten times. The V call is TRBV4-1, the J call TRBJ1-5; D may be TRBD1 (5 bases). Trimming cost V 3 bases and J 4 bases, with 13 bases left between them. Per the germline V gene, CDR1 is MGHRA and CDR2 is YSYEKL. The CDR3 is 15 residues long. In nucleotides, the CDR3 is TGCGCCAGCAGCCAGAGGACACAATCGAATCAGCCCCAGCATTTT. Encoded protein: CASSQRTQSNQPQHF.